This TCR beta chain stems from a study of cytomegalovirus exposure and HLA in healthy donors. A multiplex PCR was run with 60 Vbeta primers and 13 Jbeta primers. Generated by immunoSEQ multiplex PCR, the TCRdb table keeps only in-frame clones and is missing some. The sample shows hundreds of thousands of clones, 60% to 80% of them seen only once. Regarding the study as a whole: Highest at DRB1 and lowest at HLA-C, TCR association rates differed among HLA loci in a later analysis.

The CDR3 length is 15 residues. With 2 bases removed from V and 4 bases from J, the gap between germline ends came to 14 bases. CDR1 MNHEY and CDR2 SMNVEV come from the germline V gene (reference sequence). This clone was seen a few times. Its matching antigen is unknown. The chain couples TRBV27 to TRBJ1-1; D is perhaps TRBD1 (5 bases). Sequenced: PBMCs. The TCR was taken from a male donor in good health and CMV-seronegative. This CDR3 reads CASSLRGTGLTEAFF. The CDR3 DNA reads as TGTGCCAGCAGTTTACGGGGGACGGGACTCACTGAAGCTTTCTTT.